This T cell receptor (beta chain) stems from a study of cytomegalovirus exposure and HLA in healthy donors. The CDR3 extends over 16 amino acids. V lost 1 base and J lost 2; bases outside the gene matches: 8. Germline loops: CDR1 SGHRS, CDR2 YFSETQ. The sample holds one count of this clone. The primer mix had 60 Vbeta and 13 Jbeta primers. TCRdb keeps only in-frame clones here, not all; method: immunoSEQ multiplex PCR. The table shows 120,000 to 150,000 clones, with around 85% occurring only once. The sequenced material came from PBMCs. The chain recombines TRBV5-1 with TRBJ2-5; TRBD1 agrees at 7 bases. This TCR was sampled from a man in his forties in good health and CMV-seropositive. DNA of the CDR3: TGCGCCAGCAGCTTGATTTCCGGCAGGGGGCAAGAGACCCAGTACTTC. Residues: CASSLISGRGQETQYF.